The 4 T cell receptor beta chains presented below share a single source sample, sequenced in a study of PD-1 blockade in classical Hodgkin lymphoma. Measured with immunoSEQ multiplex PCR; TCRdb has only the in-frame clones, and not every one. The sample yields about 41,000 clones, roughly two thirds seen once. Documented time point: cycle 4 day 1 (C4D1), after 5 to 7 weeks of nivolumab. Every single patient, without exception, relapsed after autologous stem cell transplantation, and brentuximab vedotin exposure varied. The sequences come from peripheral blood mononuclear cells (PBMCs), collected before the fourth cycle of nivolumab. These receptor sequences come from a human donor with classical Hodgkin lymphoma.

CDR3 coding DNA: TGTGCCAGCAGCCCTAGCGGGGGGAAACTCTACGAGCAGTACTTC. Translated, it gives CASSPSGGKLYEQYF. The chain joins TRBV7-6 to TRBJ2-7; 11 bases match TRBD2. With V trimmed by 5 bases and J by 3 bases, 6 bases remained unmatched. Germline V gene lookup returns CDR1 SGHVS and CDR2 FNYEAQ. The CDR3 runs to 15 residues.

This chain links TRBV4-3 with TRBJ2-1; D not resolved. Germline assignment: CDR1 LGHNA and CDR2 YSLEER. Trimming pared 1 base from V and 3 bases from J, leaving 7 bases between. The CDR3 covers 14 residues. For the CDR3, the DNA is TGCGCCAGCAGCCAAGGGCCTGACTACAATGAGCAGTTCTTC. This encodes CASSQGPDYNEQFF.

The V gene is TRBV7-2, the J gene TRBJ2-1; 7 nucleotides agree with TRBD2. This CDR3 spans 16 amino acids. Per germline, CDR1 SGHTA and CDR2 FQGNSA. With V trimmed by 3 bases and J by 6 bases, 11 bases remained unmatched. CDR3 residues: CASSFYGTIDGNEQFF. The CDR3 nucleotides read TGTGCCAGCAGCTTTTACGGGACTATCGACGGCAATGAGCAGTTCTTC.

The chain carries TRBV6-1 and TRBJ2-5, with TRBD1 as a possible D gene (5 bases). The germline V and J ends were trimmed by 4 bases and 0 bases, with 6 bases remaining between them. CDR3 size: 13 residues. Germline V gene data show CDR1 as MNHNS and CDR2 as SASEGT. In DNA, the CDR3 is TGTGCCAGCAGTGCAGGGTACCAAGAGACCCAGTACTTC. It yields the protein CASSAGYQETQYF.